What follows are 17 T cell receptor beta chains derived from one specimen sequenced in a study of cytomegalovirus exposure and HLA in healthy donors. Use of 60 Vbeta and 13 Jbeta primers characterized the PCR. The table came from immunoSEQ multiplex PCR; TCRdb's copy has only in-frame clones and leaves some out. The sample has fewer than 200,000 clones; around 88% are singletons. The sample consisted of PBMCs. Every receptor here comes from a man in his forties in good health and CMV-seropositive.

This clone was recorded only once. The genes are TRBV29-1 and TRBJ2-1; TRBD1 aligns across 7 bases. The ends lost 7 bases at V and 5 bases at J; junction bases unmatched: 5. The CDR3 extends over 12 amino acids. Germline V gene data show CDR1 as SQVTM and CDR2 as ANQGSEA. The DNA for the CDR3 is TGCAGCGCTATCAGGGGGAACAATGAGCAGTTCTTC. Translated, it gives CSAIRGNNEQFF.

The chain employs TRBV7-8 and TRBJ2-3, with a possible D match to TRBD2 (6 bases). This CDR3 has 15 amino acids. The V end lost 0 bases, the J end lost 0 bases, and 7 bases lay between the germline ends. CDR1 is SGHVS, CDR2 FQNEAQ, per germline. The CDR3 spells CASSLASGSTDTQYF. Here the CDR3 DNA reads TGTGCCAGCAGCTTAGCTAGCGGCAGCACAGATACGCAGTATTTT.

The gene calls are TRBV5-1 and TRBJ2-5; a weak D match, TRBD2 (5 bases). This CDR3 has 16 residues. CDR1 SGHRS and CDR2 YFSETQ come from the germline V gene. V lost 4 bases and J lost 0, with 16 bases in between. The CDR3 loop is CASSESSEGHQETQYF. DNA for the CDR3: TGCGCCAGCAGCGAGTCCAGTGAGGGCCACCAAGAGACCCAGTACTTC.

The genes are TRBV28 and TRBJ2-1; 12 positions agree with TRBD1. V shed 5 bases, J shed 6 bases, and the junction held 8 bases outside the gene matches. The length of the CDR3 is 16 residues. From germline, CDR1 is MDHEN and CDR2 SYDVKM. This CDR3 reads CASSLGTGGYRNEQFF. CDR3 coding DNA: TGTGCCAGCAGTCTGGGGACAGGGGGCTACCGCAATGAGCAGTTCTTC. Filled out from reference TRBV28 and TRBJ2-1, the complete variable domain reads DVKVTQSSRYLVKRTGEKVFLECVQDMDHENMFWYRQDPGLGLRLIYFSYDVKMKEKGDIPEGYSVSREKKERFSLILESASTNQTSMYLCASSLGTGGYRNEQFFGPGTRLTVL.

This rearrangement joins TRBV5-4 to TRBJ2-7; D is possibly TRBD1 (6 bases). The CDR3 sequence is 16 residues long. V lost 1 base to trimming and J lost 0 bases, with 14 bases between them. CDR1 and CDR2 (germline): SGHNT, YYREEE (reference sequence). This chain's CDR3 is CASSLRGRGPSYEQYF. The DNA of the CDR3 is TGTGCCAGCAGCTTGCGAGGCAGGGGCCCCTCCTACGAGCAGTACTTC.

The rearrangement joins TRBV19 to TRBJ2-1; 7 bases are a match to TRBD2. V was clipped by 6 bases and J by 4 bases; unmatched bases: 0. CDR1 LNHDA and CDR2 SQIVND come from the germline V gene (reference sequence). This CDR3 is built from 12 residues. In nucleotides, the CDR3 is TGTGCCAGTAGCGGGGGGTACAATGAGCAGTTCTTC. It yields the protein CASSGGYNEQFF. Complete variable domain (other parts from reference TRBV19 and TRBJ2-1): DGGITQSPKYLFRKEGQNVTLSCEQNLNHDAMYWYRQDPGQGLRLIYYSQIVNDFQKGDIAEGYSVSREKKESFPLTVTSAQKNPTAFYLCASSGGYNEQFFGPGTRLTVL.

V gene TRBV4-3 combines with J gene TRBJ2-7, with TRBD1 matching 7 bases. Losses at the gene ends were 3 bases for V and 3 bases for J; bases not matched to a gene: 5. Germline CDR1 is LGHNA and CDR2 is YSLEER. The CDR3 is 14 amino acids. CDR3 sequence: CASSHRQGDYEQYF. The CDR3 DNA reads TGCGCCAGCAGCCACAGACAGGGTGACTACGAGCAGTACTTC.

The CDR3 DNA sequence: TGCGCCAGCAGCCAGGAAAGGTTAGCGGGACCTAACAATGAGCAGTTCTTC. Encoded protein: CASSQERLAGPNNEQFF. The V call is TRBV4-3, the J call TRBJ2-1, with 8 bases matching TRBD2. The germline V gene encodes CDR1 LGHNA and CDR2 YSLEER. After removal of 3 bases from V and 5 bases from J, the junction contained 12 bases not matched to a gene. The CDR3 extends over 17 amino acids.

The chain combines TRBV7-9 with TRBJ2-3; D remains ambiguous. The CDR3 has 12 amino acids. V lost 2 bases and J lost 3, with 3 bases in between. CDR1 is SEHNR, CDR2 FQNEAQ, per germline (reference sequence). The CDR3 protein is CASSLSTDTQYF. In DNA form, the CDR3 reads TGTGCCAGCAGCTTATCGACAGATACGCAGTATTTT.

This chain connects TRBV6-5 to TRBJ1-2; 7 bases are shared with TRBD1. The CDR3 is 12 residues long. The germline V gene encodes CDR1 MNHEY and CDR2 SVGAGI. V gave up 6 bases and J gave up 7 bases; unmatched junction bases: 5. CDR3: CASSRQGSGYTF. The CDR3 region has the DNA TGTGCCAGCAGCCGACAGGGTTCTGGCTACACCTTC.

This chain joins TRBV7-2 and TRBJ2-7, with 9 bases that match TRBD1. Germline lookup yields CDR1 SGHTA and CDR2 FQGNSA. The V segment lost 5 bases and the J segment 7 bases; nucleotides outside the gene matches: 6. The CDR3 is 13 amino acids. CDR3 protein: CASSMGQGEEQYF. For the CDR3, the DNA is TGTGCCAGCAGCATGGGACAGGGTGAAGAGCAGTACTTC.

This rearrangement joins TRBV9 to TRBJ1-4, with D perhaps matching TRBD1 (5 bases). The CDR3 runs 14 residues. Per the germline V gene, CDR1 is SGDLS and CDR2 is YYNGEE. V was pared by 5 bases and J by 0 bases, with 8 bases between. The CDR3: CASRQDTTNEKLFF. As DNA, the CDR3 is TGTGCCAGCAGACAGGATACAACTAATGAAAAACTGTTTTTT.

The rearrangement joins TRBV4-3 to TRBJ1-5; no firm D call. Germline V CDR1 and CDR2: LGHNA, YSLEER. The CDR3 is made up of 15 amino acids. V was pared by 0 bases and J by 9 bases, with 15 bases between. The CDR3 reads CASSQDTTGKRPQHF. Written as DNA, the CDR3 is TGCGCCAGCAGCCAAGATACCACGGGGAAACGGCCCCAGCATTTT.

The V and J genes are TRBV15 and TRBJ2-1; D may be TRBD2 (5 bases). The CDR3 is made up of 16 amino acids. The germline CDR1 and CDR2 sequences are LNHNV and YYDKDF (reference sequence). With 5 bases removed from V and 5 bases from J, the gap between germline ends came to 19 bases. The CDR3 sequence: CATSAHLNRGNNEQFF. The CDR3, as DNA: TGTGCCACCAGCGCTCACCTGAACAGAGGGAACAATGAGCAGTTCTTC.

The V gene is TRBV6-6, the J gene TRBJ1-1; D perhaps matches TRBD1 (5 bases). This CDR3 is 14 amino acids long. The germline V gene has CDR1 MNHNY and CDR2 SVGAGI (reference sequence). Between the trimmed V and J ends, which lost 5 bases and 4 bases, there was a span of 14 bases. Written as DNA, the CDR3 is TGTGCCAGCAGTAGAATAGCGGGGGGCACTGAAGCTTTCTTT. This gives the protein CASSRIAGGTEAFF.

This clone was observed a few times. The V gene is TRBV7-9, the J gene TRBJ2-1, with TRBD2 matching 10 bases. Germline V gene sequence: CDR1 SEHNR, CDR2 FQNEAQ (reference sequence). The CDR3 has 15 residues. V lost 5 bases, J lost 9 bases, and 10 bases stayed unmatched. The CDR3 protein is CASSIRGLAGVEQFF. As DNA, the CDR3 is TGTGCCAGCAGCATAAGGGGGCTAGCGGGAGTTGAGCAGTTCTTC. Combining the CDR3 with reference TRBV7-9 and TRBJ2-1 gives the whole variable domain DTGVSQNPRHKITKRGQNVTFRCDPISEHNRLYWYRQTLGQGPEFLTYFQNEAQLEKSRLLSDRFSAERPKGSFSTLEIQRTEQGDSAMYLCASSIRGLAGVEQFFGPGTRLTVL.

The gene calls are TRBV7-9 and TRBJ2-1, with 8 bases lining up with TRBD1. Trimming took 5 bases from V and 9 from J; bases not matched to a gene: 18. This CDR3 region has 17 residues. Germline V lookup: CDR1 SEHNR, CDR2 FQNEAQ (reference sequence). In DNA form, the CDR3 reads TGTGCCAGCAGCCCGTCGGACAGGGTAGGATTTGGCAGTGAGCAGTTCTTC. Translation gives CASSPSDRVGFGSEQFF.